The 20 T cell receptor beta chains given below trace back to one sample, sequenced in a study of T cells after yellow fever vaccination. Each CDR3 protein gets one entry after TCRdb re-called the 5' RACE reads with MiXCR. The table has under 600,000 distinct CDR3 sequences, about a fifth seen once. The sequencing here drew on PBMCs, taken around 3 weeks after the first yellow fever vaccination. The source of these receptors is a man between 18 and 35 years old who received the YFV17D yellow fever vaccine.

The rearrangement joins TRBV4-2 to TRBJ2-1, with TRBD1 matching 7 bases. There are 16 residues in the CDR3. The junction had 9 bases not matched to a gene; V was cut back by 4 bases and J by 3 bases. From germline, CDR1 is LGHNA and CDR2 YNFKEQ. CDR3 protein: CASSPRTGPRYNEQFF. Written as DNA, the CDR3 is TGTGCCAGCAGCCCCCGGACAGGTCCTCGCTACAATGAGCAGTTCTTC.

V and J are TRBV24-1 and TRBJ1-2; unclear D gene. V was shortened by 4 bases and J by 4 bases, with 6 bases between the two germline ends. This CDR3 spans 12 amino acids. CDR1 KGHDR and CDR2 SFDVKD come from the germline V gene. CDR3 region: CATSESSYGYTF. CDR3 bases: TGTGCCACCAGTGAATCCAGCTATGGCTACACCTTC.

This clonotype appeared a few times. The chain links TRBV20-1 to TRBJ2-3; 9 positions match TRBD2. CDR1 is DFQATT, CDR2 SNEGSKA, per germline (reference sequence). The CDR3 length is 13 residues. Trimming removed 6 bases from V and 4 bases from J; junction bases left unmatched: 5. CDR3 in DNA: TGCAGTGCCCCACTAGCGGGCGCAGATACGCAGTATTTT. Amino acids: CSAPLAGADTQYF.

This clonotype has ten or more counts. This chain connects TRBV11-2 to TRBJ2-1; D is ambiguous. Germline CDR1 and CDR2: SGHAT and FQNNGV. V was shortened by 8 bases and J by 5 bases, with 7 bases between the two germline ends. The CDR3 covers 11 residues. The CDR3 region has the DNA TGTGCCAGCGGGAAGAACAATGAGCAGTTCTTC. Its translation is CASGKNNEQFF.

This clonotype was counted a few times. The V gene is TRBV7-2, the J gene TRBJ2-3; D is unclear. The germline CDR1 and CDR2 sequences are SGHTA and FQGNSA. There are 12 residues in the CDR3. Trimming left V 5 bases short and J 9 bases short, with 12 bases between. The CDR3: CASSLVRATQYF. The CDR3 DNA sequence: TGTGCCAGCAGCCTAGTCCGGGCCACGCAGTATTTT.

The rearrangement links TRBV12-3 or TRBV12-4 to TRBJ1-6; D call uncertain. V lost 3 bases and J lost 8, with 14 bases in between. CDR3 length: 15 residues. For the CDR3, the DNA is TGTGCCAGCAGTTTGACGTGGGGTATGGATTCACCCCTCCACTTT. Protein: CASSLTWGMDSPLHF.

The chain has TRBV11-2 and TRBJ2-5; TRBD1 agrees at 7 bases. Germline V gene data show CDR1 as SGHAT and CDR2 as FQNNGV. Trimming removed 10 bases from V and 5 bases from J; junction bases left unmatched: 7. This CDR3 has 12 amino acids. As DNA, the CDR3 is TGTGCCACTGAGGGGGCCCCCGAGACCCAGTACTTC. Its translation is CATEGAPETQYF.

This clonotype turned up a few times. The chain has TRBV20-1 and TRBJ2-7; TRBD1 aligns across 11 bases. The trim removed 5 bases at V and 2 bases at J, leaving 11 bases unmatched. CDR1 is DFQATT and CDR2 is SNEGSKA in the germline V gene (reference sequence). The CDR3 has 16 residues. The CDR3 sequence is CSAQGQGDTITYEQYF. In DNA form, the CDR3 reads TGCAGTGCTCAGGGACAGGGGGACACCATTACCTACGAGCAGTACTTC.

The chain joins TRBV20-1 to TRBJ2-7, with TRBD1 matching 8 bases. With V trimmed by 1 base and J by 5 bases, 4 bases remained unmatched. Germline V gene sequence: CDR1 DFQATT, CDR2 SNEGSKA (reference sequence). The CDR3 runs 13 residues. The CDR3 is CSARGPTGDEQYV. CDR3 bases: TGCAGTGCTAGAGGCCCGACAGGGGACGAGCAGTACGTC.

The V and J genes are TRBV5-6 and TRBJ2-3; 12 nucleotides match TRBD2. Germline V gene lookup returns CDR1 SGHDT and CDR2 YYEEEE. The CDR3 is 17 residues long. The trim removed 0 bases at V and 6 bases at J, leaving 8 bases unmatched. CDR3 sequence reads: CASSLALAGGFFDTQYF. Written as DNA, the CDR3 is TGTGCCAGCAGCTTGGCACTAGCGGGGGGATTCTTCGATACGCAGTATTTT.

This clonotype has more than one count but fewer than ten. The chain uses TRBV5-1 and TRBJ2-6; 7 bases are shared with TRBD1. CDR3 length: 15 residues. Germline V gene data show CDR1 as SGHRS and CDR2 as YFSETQ. The trim removed 4 bases at V and 2 bases at J, leaving 3 bases unmatched. The CDR3 loop reads CASSRDRAGANVLTF. The CDR3 DNA reads as TGCGCCAGCAGCCGTGACAGGGCTGGGGCCAACGTCCTGACTTTC.

A few counts support this clonotype. This chain uses TRBV13 with TRBJ2-3, with 8 bases fitting TRBD2. Germline-derived CDR1 and CDR2 are PRHDT and FYEKMQ (reference sequence). The length of the CDR3 is 15 residues. After removal of 6 bases from V and 1 base from J, the junction contained 6 bases not matched to a gene. CDR3 amino acids: CASSSKRGRTDTQYF. Here the CDR3 DNA reads TGTGCCAGCAGTTCGAAGCGGGGGCGCACAGATACGCAGTATTTT.

This clonotype appeared a few times. The V and J genes are TRBV19 and TRBJ1-5, with D tentatively TRBD1 (5 bases). The CDR3 has 17 residues. Trimming took 7 bases from V and 2 from J, leaving 21 bases between them. From germline, CDR1 is LNHDA and CDR2 SQIVND (reference sequence). The CDR3 DNA reads TGTGCCAGTACTCCAACCGCCGCCAGGGTCCGCAATCAGCCCCAGCATTTT. Its protein is CASTPTAARVRNQPQHF.

This clonotype was seen a few times. J is TRBJ1-3 and V is TRBV6-5; D possibly corresponds to TRBD1 (5 bases). There are 16 residues in the CDR3. Germline V gene sequence: CDR1 MNHEY, CDR2 SVGAGI. V shed 0 bases and J shed 6 bases, with 15 bases lying between them. The CDR3 is CASSYSAGPSLNTIYF. CDR3 DNA: TGTGCCAGCAGTTACTCGGCAGGGCCCAGCCTAAACACCATATATTTT.

This chain joins TRBV29-1 and TRBJ2-3; 11 nucleotides match TRBD2. The ends lost 8 bases at V and 2 bases at J; junction bases unmatched: 6. There are 14 residues in the CDR3. The germline V gene encodes CDR1 SQVTM and CDR2 ANQGSEA. CDR3 in amino acids: CSHGTSGYTDTQYF. The CDR3 nucleotides are TGCAGCCACGGGACTAGCGGCTACACAGATACGCAGTATTTT.

This clonotype has only a few counts. The chain links TRBV6-1 to TRBJ2-7; 7 bases align to TRBD1. Germline-derived CDR1 and CDR2 are MNHNS and SASEGT. J lost 6 bases, V lost 5 bases, and 13 bases had no gene match. The CDR3 sequence is 15 residues long. CDR3 coding DNA: TGTGCCAGCAGTCTTATCAGGACAGGCTGGGGCGAGCAGTACTTC. Protein: CASSLIRTGWGEQYF.

This clonotype was counted a few times. The genes are TRBV7-6 and TRBJ1-2; D perhaps matches TRBD1 (5 bases). Germline-derived CDR1 and CDR2 are SGHVS and FNYEAQ. The ends were cut back, 1 base at V and 0 bases at J, with 12 bases in the middle. This CDR3 contains 16 residues. In DNA, the CDR3 is TGTGCCAGCAGCTTAGGGCCCGGGGGGACTAACTATGGCTACACCTTC. Protein product: CASSLGPGGTNYGYTF.

This clonotype was picked up a small number of times. V gene TRBV18 combines with J gene TRBJ2-3; D is possibly TRBD2 (6 bases). Germline V gives CDR1 KGHSH, CDR2 LQKENI. The V gene lost 2 bases and the J gene lost 4 bases, with 16 bases spanning the gap. The CDR3 length is 16 residues. CDR3 nucleotides: TGTGCCAGCTCACCATGGACGGGAGCTCCGGCAGATACGCAGTATTTT. Protein product: CASSPWTGAPADTQYF.

In this sample, this clonotype turned up a few times. The CDR3 coding sequence is TGCAGCGTAGAGACAGGGGTCACTGAAGCTTTCTTT. This encodes CSVETGVTEAFF. J is TRBJ1-1 and V is TRBV29-1, with 8 bases aligning to TRBD1. The germline V gene has CDR1 SQVTM and CDR2 ANQGSEA. V lost 6 bases to trimming and J lost 4 bases; unmatched junction nucleotides: 4. This CDR3 comprises 12 residues.

The V gene is TRBV9, the J gene TRBJ2-5; D uncertain. The CDR3 is 14 residues long. Germline CDR1 reads SGDLS; CDR2 reads YYNGEE. V was cut by 3 bases and J by 0 bases, with 9 bases left in between. CDR3 nucleotides: TGTGCCAGCAGCGGATCTGGTTACCAAGAGACCCAGTACTTC. The encoded protein is CASSGSGYQETQYF.